Listed below are T cell receptor beta chains from one sample, sequenced in a study of T cell repertoires in cytomegalovirus infection. One entry per CDR3 protein, called by TCRdb with MiXCR from the reads. The data hold around 900,000 distinct CDR3 sequences, with under 40% observed a single time. For these TCRs, the target antigens are not known. The specimen was cultured CD8+ T cells from PBMCs, collected from culture after CMV antigen stimulation. The receptors stem from a human donor in good health (CMV status not recorded). Some clones in this sample may be carry-over from other donors' samples. Both conserved end residues are part of each CDR3. A D gene is named only where the DNA matches it firmly. Size tells how often a clone was seen (once, few, many) or the class of an expanded clone, and some rows leave it out.

TRBV15	TRBJ2-7	.	.	14	TGTGCCACCAGCAGAGAACCCGTAGCCTACGAGCAGTACTTC	CATSREPVAYEQYF
TRBV7-9	TRBJ2-7	.	.	12	TGTGCCAGCAGCTCGAAGGTCTACGAGCAGTACTTC	CASSSKVYEQYF
TRBV12-5	TRBJ2-7	.	few	13	TGTGCTAGTGCCTCGGGCATCCCCTACGAGCAGTACTTC	CASASGIPYEQYF
TRBV6-2/TRBV6-3	TRBJ2-5	.	.	15	TGTGCCAGTCTGAGGGTTGGGGACGGATATACGACCCAGTACTTC	CASLRVGDGYTTQYF
TRBV6-1	TRBJ2-3	.	many	13	TGTGCCAGCAGTGAAGCGCTAGCCGATACGCAGTATTTT	CASSEALADTQYF
TRBV7-6	TRBJ2-7	.	.	13	TGTGCCAGCAGCTTAGGAACTTTGGGCGAGCAGTACTTC	CASSLGTLGEQYF
TRBV19	TRBJ1-5	TRBD1	few	15	TGTGCCAGTAGCCCCGGGACAGGCCTCAATCAGCCCCAGCATTTT	CASSPGTGLNQPQHF
TRBV25-1	TRBJ2-7	.	.	14	TGTGCCAGCAGTGACCGGGACTCCGGACGCGAGCAGTACTTC	CASSDRDSGREQYF
TRBV6-1	TRBJ2-7	.	.	13	TGTGCCAGCAGTGAATGGGGGGCCCACGAGCAGTACTTC	CASSEWGAHEQYF
TRBV7-9	TRBJ1-5	.	many	15	TGTGCCAGCAGCTTAGGAGGAGGGTTGGATCAGCCCCAGCATTTT	CASSLGGGLDQPQHF
TRBV27	TRBJ2-1	.	few	13	TGTGCCAGCAGTTTCAATCGTTACAATGAGCAGTTCTTC	CASSFNRYNEQFF
TRBV19	TRBJ2-7	TRBD1	.	14	TGTGCCAGTAGCCCGATGACAGGGGGCCACGAGCAGTACTTC	CASSPMTGGHEQYF
TRBV29-1	TRBJ2-1	.	.	13	TGCAGCGTTGATGGGGAAAACTACAATGAGCAGTTCTTC	CSVDGENYNEQFF
TRBV28	TRBJ1-3	.	.	15	TGTGCCAGCAGAGGGGTTCAGGGGCTGTGGGACACCATATATTTT	CASRGVQGLWDTIYF
TRBV6-8	TRBJ1-2	.	.	11	TGTGCCGCCTCCGGGACCGATGGCTACACCTTC	CAASGTDGYTF
TRBV27	TRBJ2-5	.	.	16	TGTGCCAGCAGTTTAACAGGGCCGAGATCAAGGGAGACCCAGTACTTC	CASSLTGPRSRETQYF
TRBV12-5	TRBJ2-5	TRBD1	few	15	TGTGCTAGTGGTTCTGGACAGGTGGATCAAGAGACCCAGTACTTC	CASGSGQVDQETQYF
TRBV4-1	TRBJ1-1	.	.	17	TGCGCCAGCAGCCAAGATGAAGGCATTGGACGCTACACTGAAGCTTTCTTT	CASSQDEGIGRYTEAFF
TRBV7-8	TRBJ1-2	.	few	15	TGTGCCAGCAGCCCCACTGAGTCCGGATTCTATGGCTACACCTTC	CASSPTESGFYGYTF